A selection of T cell receptor beta chains follows, all from one sample in a study of T cells after posttransplantation cyclophosphamide. Clones were read by immunoSEQ multiplex PCR, and TCRdb kept only the in-frame ones, dropping some. Listed for the sample are 20,000 to 30,000 clones, none seen a single time. Sequencing input: PBMCs. These receptors were obtained from a woman between 50 and 59 years old in good health, CMV-negative, and a related stem cell transplant donor. The CDR3 runs from the conserved cysteine through the conserved F or W. A D gene is named only where the DNA matches it firmly. The size field reads once, few, many or a size class.

v_call	clone_size	d_call	j_call	cdr3_aa	cdr3_nt
TRBV19	many	-	TRBJ2-5	CASSKTSPKETQYF	TGTGCCAGTAGTAAGACTAGTCCGAAGGAGACCCAGTACTTC
TRBV11-2	many	TRBD2	TRBJ2-7	CASSLRAGGPLDEQYF	TGTGCCAGCAGCTTACGAGCGGGAGGGCCCCTCGACGAGCAGTACTTC
TRBV20-1	many	-	TRBJ1-2	CSARNRAGYTF	TGCAGTGCTCGGAACAGGGCGGGCTACACCTTC
TRBV5-1	many	TRBD1	TRBJ2-2	CASSRGTGDNTGELFF	TGCGCCAGCAGCCGGGGGACAGGAGACAACACCGGGGAGCTGTTTTTT
TRBV18	many	-	TRBJ2-2	CASSIISNTGELFF	TGTGCCAGCTCAATTATCTCGAACACCGGGGAGCTGTTTTTT
TRBV11-2	many	TRBD1	TRBJ1-2	CASSLGTGREDYGYTF	TGTGCCAGCAGCTTAGGGACAGGGAGGGAGGACTATGGCTACACCTTC
TRBV4-1	many	TRBD1	TRBJ2-7	CASSQGQGRFYEQYF	TGCGCCAGCAGCCAAGGACAGGGGCGATTCTACGAGCAGTACTTC
TRBV28	many	-	TRBJ1-6	CASSPGQHLSPLHF	TGTGCCAGCAGCCCTGGACAGCACTTATCACCCCTCCACTTT
TRBV7-2	few	TRBD1	TRBJ2-7	CASSAPGTGSSYEQYF	TGTGCCAGCAGCGCACCCGGGACAGGGAGCAGTTACGAGCAGTACTTC
TRBV5-6	many	-	TRBJ1-2	CASSSDINYGYTF	TGTGCCAGCAGCTCAGACATAAACTATGGCTACACCTTC
TRBV9	many	TRBD2	TRBJ2-7	CASSVEAGVVGSYEQYF	TGTGCCAGCAGCGTGGAGGCGGGAGTGGTAGGTTCCTACGAGCAGTACTTC
TRBV6-5	many	-	TRBJ2-3	CASREGDTQYF	TGTGCCAGCAGGGAGGGAGATACGCAGTATTTT
TRBV5-1	many	TRBD1	TRBJ2-5	CASSRGQGYQETQYF	TGCGCCAGCAGCAGGGGACAGGGGTACCAAGAGACCCAGTACTTC
TRBV28	many	-	TRBJ1-1	CASSFEMFTEAFF	TGTGCCAGCAGTTTTGAGATGTTCACTGAAGCTTTCTTT
TRBV2	many	-	TRBJ1-4	CASRVGLRDATNEKLFF	TGTGCCAGCAGGGTAGGGCTACGGGATGCAACTAATGAAAAACTGTTTTTT
TRBV10-3	many	-	TRBJ2-5	CAISGRLDRETQYF	TGTGCCATCAGTGGCCGACTAGACCGGGAGACCCAGTACTTC
TRBV5-1	many	TRBD1	TRBJ1-2	CASSLEGALGGYTF	TGCGCCAGCAGCTTGGAGGGGGCGCTTGGTGGCTACACCTTC